Listed below are T cell receptor beta chains from one sample, sequenced in a study of T cell repertoires in cytomegalovirus infection. No antigen has been identified for these receptors. TCRdb itself ran the reads through MiXCR, one entry per CDR3 protein. Of hundreds of thousands of distinct CDR3 sequences detected, approximately 30% appear once; the ten largest clones hold about an eighth. This sample comprised cultured CD8+ T cells from PBMCs, obtained from culture after CMV antigen stimulation. The source is a human donor in good health (CMV status not recorded). Some clones in this sample may be carry-over from other donors' samples. Each CDR3 is given with its conserved first and last residue. A D gene is named only where the DNA matches it firmly. The size of a clone is reported for some rows only, either as once, few or many, or as a class for expanded clones.

J: TRBJ2-5; size: NA; length: 13; V: TRBV27; D: NA; CDR3: CASSPGTGETQYF; DNA: TGTGCCAGCAGTCCTGGGACTGGGGAGACCCAGTACTTC
J: TRBJ1-1; size: many; length: 14; V: TRBV19; D: TRBD1; CDR3: CASSLQGMNTEAFF; DNA: TGTGCCAGCAGCTTACAGGGGATGAACACTGAAGCTTTCTTT
J: TRBJ2-1; size: NA; length: 16; V: TRBV9; D: NA; CDR3: CASSPHPNRGRNEQFF; DNA: TGTGCCAGCAGTCCCCACCCTAACCGCGGAAGGAATGAGCAGTTCTTC
J: TRBJ2-5; size: NA; length: 15; V: TRBV6-1; D: NA; CDR3: CASSGYTDGQETQYF; DNA: TGTGCCAGCAGTGGGTACACCGACGGACAAGAGACCCAGTACTTC
J: TRBJ1-2; size: NA; length: 15; V: TRBV18; D: TRBD1; CDR3: CASSQGQGYGYGYTF; DNA: TGTGCCAGCTCACAAGGACAGGGTTACGGCTATGGCTACACCTTC
J: TRBJ2-4; size: NA; length: 13; V: TRBV28; D: NA; CDR3: CASSLEEGDIQYF; DNA: TGTGCCAGCAGTTTAGAAGAGGGGGACATTCAGTACTTC
J: TRBJ2-1; size: few; length: 14; V: TRBV7-4; D: NA; CDR3: CASSRGTTYNEQFF; DNA: TGTGCCAGCAGCCGCGGGACAACCTACAATGAGCAGTTCTTC
J: TRBJ1-1; size: NA; length: 18; V: TRBV27; D: TRBD1; CDR3: CASSPWLVQGALYTEAFF; DNA: TGTGCCAGCAGCCCTTGGTTGGTGCAGGGGGCGTTGTACACTGAAGCTTTCTTT
J: TRBJ2-3; size: few; length: 17; V: TRBV4-1; D: NA; CDR3: CASSQDDPRRGTDTQYF; DNA: TGCGCCAGCAGCCAAGATGACCCCCGGCGCGGAACAGATACGCAGTATTTT
J: TRBJ1-5; size: NA; length: 14; V: TRBV2; D: NA; CDR3: CASSESAQNQPQHF; DNA: TGTGCCAGCAGTGAAAGCGCCCAAAATCAGCCCCAGCATTTT
J: TRBJ1-2; size: NA; length: 15; V: TRBV7-6; D: NA; CDR3: CASSLRLQGENGYTF; DNA: TGTGCCAGCAGCTTACGTCTACAGGGAGAGAATGGCTACACCTTC
J: TRBJ1-1; size: NA; length: 17; V: TRBV6-2/TRBV6-3; D: NA; CDR3: CASSLNLPPTGGYEAFF; DNA: TGTGCCAGCAGCCTAAATCTGCCGCCTACAGGAGGCTACGAAGCTTTCTTT
J: TRBJ1-2; size: few; length: 13; V: TRBV6-6; D: NA; CDR3: CASTDGTIYGYTF; DNA: TGTGCCAGCACCGACGGCACGATCTATGGCTACACCTTC
J: TRBJ1-2; size: few; length: 14; V: TRBV15; D: NA; CDR3: CATSSYGQRNGYTF; DNA: TGTGCCACCAGCAGCTACGGTCAGCGGAATGGCTACACCTTC
J: TRBJ2-7; size: few; length: 14; V: TRBV6-5; D: NA; CDR3: CASSYSSSSGEQYF; DNA: TGTGCCAGCAGTTACTCGAGTTCCAGTGGGGAGCAGTACTTC
J: TRBJ1-2; size: few; length: 12; V: TRBV19; D: NA; CDR3: CASKEGYYGYTF; DNA: TGTGCCAGTAAAGAGGGCTACTATGGCTACACCTTC
J: TRBJ2-2; size: NA; length: 16; V: TRBV11-3; D: NA; CDR3: CASSLGPRGETGELFF; DNA: TGTGCCAGCAGCTTAGGTCCCAGGGGAGAGACCGGGGAGCTGTTTTTT
J: TRBJ1-5; size: NA; length: 14; V: TRBV6-6; D: NA; CDR3: CASTFTGSNQPQHF; DNA: TGTGCCAGCACCTTCACAGGGTCAAATCAGCCCCAGCATTTT
J: TRBJ1-5; size: few; length: 16; V: TRBV19; D: NA; CDR3: CASSIGAGAPNQPQHF; DNA: TGTGCCAGTAGTATCGGGGCAGGGGCTCCGAATCAGCCCCAGCATTTT
J: TRBJ1-6; size: NA; length: 14; V: TRBV12-3/TRBV12-4; D: NA; CDR3: CASSLTALSSPLHF; DNA: TGTGCCAGCAGTTTGACAGCATTGTCTTCACCCCTCCACTTT
J: TRBJ1-1; size: few; length: 16; V: TRBV6-1; D: NA; CDR3: CASSATEGGGNTEAFF; DNA: TGTGCCAGCAGTGCTACAGAGGGGGGAGGGAACACTGAAGCTTTCTTT
J: TRBJ2-6; size: few; length: 16; V: TRBV7-9; D: NA; CDR3: CASRNGGTSGANVLTF; DNA: TGTGCCAGCAGAAATGGGGGGACCTCTGGGGCCAACGTCCTGACTTTC
J: TRBJ1-4; size: NA; length: 12; V: TRBV12-3/TRBV12-4; D: TRBD1; CDR3: CASSLQGARLFF; DNA: TGTGCCAGCAGTTTACAGGGGGCCAGACTGTTTTTT